The TCR beta chain described here comes from a study of PD-1 blockade in mismatch repair-deficient tumors. In the study overall: All were previously treated, progressing patients with eleven to twelve mismatch repair-deficient cancer types. Points from the study as a whole: Rapid post-treatment expansion, then contraction, generally preceding radiologic response, marked tumor-resident clones.

A remark on this clone: The antigen is not known.

Germline CDR1 MDHEN, CDR2 SYDVKM. The CDR3 sequence is 16 residues long. Unmatched junction bases numbered 6, after V lost 7 bases and J lost 1 base. Sequencing used immunoSEQ multiplex PCR; TCRdb keeps in-frame clones, though not all of them. The profile shows 120,000 or so clones, 70% to 90% of them singletons. Every patient had mismatch repair deficiency by PCR or immunohistochemistry. The TCR-sequenced patients were a few responders to pembrolizumab. The rearrangement uses TRBV28 and TRBJ1-3, with 11 bases matching TRBD1. The source is an adult with mismatch repair-deficient cancer. The sequences come from peripheral blood, collected 44 weeks after starting pembrolizumab. In DNA form, the CDR3 reads TGTGCCAGCACATGGACAGGGGGCCGGTCTGGAAACACCATATATTTT. Protein product: CASTWTGGRSGNTIYF.